This TCR beta chain is drawn from a study of T cell responses to AZD1222 COVID-19 vaccine. The sample holds one count of this clone. TCRdb's table, derived via immunoSEQ multiplex PCR, lists solely in-frame clones and lacks some. The sample shows fewer than 200,000 clones, about 90% of them seen only once. The germline V gene has CDR1 SGHTA and CDR2 FQGNSA. Germline trimming cut 1 base from V and 4 bases from J; bases unmatched to any gene: 15. The CDR3 length is 19 residues. The specimen comprised peripheral blood, sampled 28 days after the second AZD1222 dose. The chain combines TRBV7-2 with TRBJ2-5; 10 bases align to TRBD2. The TCR originated in an adult who received the AZD1222 COVID-19 vaccine. CDR3 sequence: CASSLGVAGGKGSIETQYF. In nucleotides, the CDR3 is TGTGCCAGCAGCTTAGGGGTAGCGGGGGGTAAGGGTAGTATAGAGACCCAGTACTTC.